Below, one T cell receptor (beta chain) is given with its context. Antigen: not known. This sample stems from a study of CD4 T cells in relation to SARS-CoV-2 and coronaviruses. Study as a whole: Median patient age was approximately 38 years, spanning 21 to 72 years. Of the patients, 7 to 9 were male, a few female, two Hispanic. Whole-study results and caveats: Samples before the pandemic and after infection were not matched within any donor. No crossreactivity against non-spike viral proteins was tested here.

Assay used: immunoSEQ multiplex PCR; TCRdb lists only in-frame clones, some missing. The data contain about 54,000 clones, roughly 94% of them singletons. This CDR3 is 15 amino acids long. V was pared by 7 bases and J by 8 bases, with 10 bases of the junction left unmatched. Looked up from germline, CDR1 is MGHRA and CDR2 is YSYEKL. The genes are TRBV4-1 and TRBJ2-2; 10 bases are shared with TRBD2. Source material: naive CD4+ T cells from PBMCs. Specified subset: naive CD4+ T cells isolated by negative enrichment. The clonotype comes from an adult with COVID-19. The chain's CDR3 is CASTSTLSGRGELFF. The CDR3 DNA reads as TGCGCCAGCACCTCCACTCTTAGCGGGAGGGGGGAGCTGTTTTTT.